This TCR beta chain was sequenced for a study of cytomegalovirus exposure and HLA in healthy donors. Study as a whole: Caucasian-associated ancestry cluster membership applied to around 80% of around 400 genotyped donors.

PCR was performed using 60 Vbeta and 13 Jbeta primers. Here immunoSEQ multiplex PCR was the method, and the copy in TCRdb shows in-frame clones only, minus some. The sample yields 100,000 or so clones, approximately 80% seen once. Findings and caveats of the study: It was likely that a cluster of highly shared sequence variants was a sequencing artifact.

V was shortened by 2 bases and J by 8 bases, with 10 bases between the two germline ends. CDR3 length: 13 amino acids. The V gene's germline CDR1 is LNHDA and CDR2 SQIVND (reference sequence). Worth noting for this clone: Its antigen is undetermined.

The TCR was taken from a male donor in good health and CMV-seronegative. The chain recombines TRBV19 with TRBJ1-5; D is undetermined. The source material was PBMCs. CDR3 protein: CASSINHREPQHF. The CDR3, as DNA: TGTGCCAGTAGTATAAATCATCGGGAGCCCCAGCATTTT.